Listed below are T cell receptor beta chains from one sample, sequenced in a study of blood T cell repertoires in COVID-19. Data came from immunoSEQ multiplex PCR; TCRdb stores just in-frame clones and leaves some out. Among 150,000 or so clones, 87% were seen once, and the ten largest hold roughly 4%. Sequencing was performed on PBMCs or T cells enriched from blood (not recorded which). The receptors were gathered from a middle-aged woman who had been exposed to COVID-19. Both conserved end residues are part of each CDR3. The D gene is left open where the match is weak. Some rows mark clone size as missing; the rest say once, few, many or name a class of expanded clone.

clone_size	v_call	cdr3_length	j_call	d_call	cdr3_nt	cdr3_aa
NA	TRBV6-5	14	TRBJ2-2	TRBD1	TGTGCCAGCAGTTACGACAGGGGCCCCGGGGAGCTGTTTTTT	CASSYDRGPGELFF
NA	TRBV7-9	16	TRBJ2-6	TRBD2	TGTGCCAGCAGCACGGGACTAGCCCCTGGGGCCAACGTCCTGACTTTC	CASSTGLAPGANVLTF
NA	TRBV6-5	14	TRBJ2-5	NA	TGTGCCAGCAGTCCCCTAGCGATCCAAGAGACCCAGTACTTC	CASSPLAIQETQYF
NA	TRBV7-3	17	TRBJ2-1	NA	TGTGCCAGCAGCTTATTAGGGGCCCAGGGGCTGAGAAATGAGCAGTTCTTC	CASSLLGAQGLRNEQFF
NA	TRBV19	15	TRBJ2-1	NA	TGTGCCAGTAGTATTGGGCTAGCGGTAGGGGGTGAGCAGTTCTTC	CASSIGLAVGGEQFF
NA	TRBV6-4	15	TRBJ1-6	NA	TGTGCCAGCAGTGTTGGGCCAGCGGTGGATTCACCCCTCCACTTT	CASSVGPAVDSPLHF
few	TRBV29-1	13	TRBJ1-2	TRBD1	TGCAGCGTTGGGGGACAGGGGAGATATGGCTACACCTTC	CSVGGQGRYGYTF
NA	TRBV19	15	TRBJ2-3	NA	TGTGCCAGTAGCCGCTCCCTAGAGAGCACAGATACGCAGTATTTT	CASSRSLESTDTQYF
NA	TRBV11-2	16	TRBJ2-1	TRBD2	TGTGCCAGCAGCTTAAGAAGTTCGGGGGGGCCAGATGAGCAGTTCTTC	CASSLRSSGGPDEQFF
NA	TRBV6-5	15	TRBJ1-5	NA	TGTGCCAGCAGTCTCGGACTGAATAGCAATCAGCCCCAGCATTTT	CASSLGLNSNQPQHF
NA	TRBV10-2	16	TRBJ2-7	TRBD1	TGCGCCAGCAGTGAGTCACCGACAGGGGAAGGCTACGAGCAGTACTTC	CASSESPTGEGYEQYF
NA	TRBV10-3	14	TRBJ2-3	TRBD2	TGTGCCATCAGTTCTAGCGGGAGTGCAGATACGCAGTATTTT	CAISSSGSADTQYF
NA	TRBV10-3	14	TRBJ2-3	TRBD1	TGTGCCATCAGTGAGCGGACAGGGGGAGATACGCAGTATTTT	CAISERTGGDTQYF
NA	TRBV5-1	16	TRBJ2-2	NA	TGCGCCAGCAGCTTGCGTCTCCAGGGGAACACCGGGGAGCTGTTTTTT	CASSLRLQGNTGELFF
NA	TRBV9	14	TRBJ2-7	TRBD1	TGTGCCAGCAGCGCAGGGACAGGGTGGGTCGAGCAGTACTTC	CASSAGTGWVEQYF
NA	TRBV15	14	TRBJ2-7	TRBD1	TGTGCCACCAACGCGGGACAGGGCTCCTACGAGCAGTACTTC	CATNAGQGSYEQYF
NA	TRBV27	13	TRBJ1-2	TRBD1	TGTGCCAGCAGTACAGGGGCGGCGGGTGGCTACACCTTC	CASSTGAAGGYTF
NA	TRBV9	14	TRBJ1-4	NA	TGTGCCAGCGCTGGGGCTGCGGGGGCCGAAAAACTGTTTTTT	CASAGAAGAEKLFF
NA	TRBV13	14	TRBJ2-7	TRBD1	TGTGCCAGCAGCTTAGGGGACAGGGGGCTCGAGCAGTACTTC	CASSLGDRGLEQYF
NA	TRBV5-1	16	TRBJ2-2	TRBD2	TGCGCCAGCAGCATCGGACTAGCGGGAAACACCGGGGAGCTGTTTTTT	CASSIGLAGNTGELFF
NA	TRBV3-1/TRBV3-2	16	TRBJ1-1	NA	TGTGCCAGCAGCCAAGACAGGGGACACTCGAACACTGAAGCTTTCTTT	CASSQDRGHSNTEAFF
NA	TRBV7-6	19	TRBJ2-7	TRBD2	TGTGCCAGCAGCCGGAGGGGTATTGGGACTAGCGGGGGGGCGGACGAGCAGTACTTC	CASSRRGIGTSGGADEQYF